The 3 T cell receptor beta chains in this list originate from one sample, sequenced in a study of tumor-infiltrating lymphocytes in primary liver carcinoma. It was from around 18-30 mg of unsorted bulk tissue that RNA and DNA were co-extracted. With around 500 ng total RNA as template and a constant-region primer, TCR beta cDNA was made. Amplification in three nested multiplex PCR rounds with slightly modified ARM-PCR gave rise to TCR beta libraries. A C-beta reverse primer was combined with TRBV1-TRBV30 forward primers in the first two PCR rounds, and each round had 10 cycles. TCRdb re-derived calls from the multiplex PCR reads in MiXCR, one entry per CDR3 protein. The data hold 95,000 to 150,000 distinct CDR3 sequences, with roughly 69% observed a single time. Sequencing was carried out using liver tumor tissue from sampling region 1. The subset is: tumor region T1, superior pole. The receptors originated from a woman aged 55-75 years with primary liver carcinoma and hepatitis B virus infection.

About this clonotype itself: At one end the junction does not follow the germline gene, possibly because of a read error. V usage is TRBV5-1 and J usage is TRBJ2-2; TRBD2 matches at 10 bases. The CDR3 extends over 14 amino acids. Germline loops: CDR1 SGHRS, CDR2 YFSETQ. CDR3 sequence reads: CASKTSGNTEELFF. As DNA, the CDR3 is TGCGCCAGCAAAACTAGCGGGAACACCGAGGAGCTGTTTTTT.

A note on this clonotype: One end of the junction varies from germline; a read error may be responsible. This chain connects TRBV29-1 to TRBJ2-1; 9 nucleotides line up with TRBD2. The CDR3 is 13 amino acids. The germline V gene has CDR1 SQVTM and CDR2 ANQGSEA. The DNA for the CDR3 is TGTAGCGTTGAGCTAGCGGGGTACAATGGGCAGTTCTTC. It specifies CSVELAGYNGQFF.

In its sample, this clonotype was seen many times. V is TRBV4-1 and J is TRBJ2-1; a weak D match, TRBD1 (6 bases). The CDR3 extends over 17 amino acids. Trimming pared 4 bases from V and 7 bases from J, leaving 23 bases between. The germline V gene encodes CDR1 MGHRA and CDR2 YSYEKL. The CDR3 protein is CASSRHPRQAPGNEQFF. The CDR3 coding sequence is TGCGCCAGCAGCCGCCACCCCCGACAGGCCCCTGGGAATGAGCAGTTCTTC.